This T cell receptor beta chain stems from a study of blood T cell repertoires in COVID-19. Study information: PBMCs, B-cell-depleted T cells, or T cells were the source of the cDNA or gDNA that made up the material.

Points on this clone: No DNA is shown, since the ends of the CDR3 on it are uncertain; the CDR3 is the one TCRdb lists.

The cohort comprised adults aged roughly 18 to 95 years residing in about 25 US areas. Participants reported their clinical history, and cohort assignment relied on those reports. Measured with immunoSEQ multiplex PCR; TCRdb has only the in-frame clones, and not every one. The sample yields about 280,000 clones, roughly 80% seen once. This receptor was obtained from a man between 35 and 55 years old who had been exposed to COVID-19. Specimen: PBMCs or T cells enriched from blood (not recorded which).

The CDR3: CASSIRFGELFF. This sequence joins TRBV19 and TRBJ2-2; TRBD2, the table's D call, was not compared with the DNA. Per the germline V gene, CDR1 is LNHDA and CDR2 is SQIVND (reference sequence). The CDR3 has 12 amino acids, counting both end residues.